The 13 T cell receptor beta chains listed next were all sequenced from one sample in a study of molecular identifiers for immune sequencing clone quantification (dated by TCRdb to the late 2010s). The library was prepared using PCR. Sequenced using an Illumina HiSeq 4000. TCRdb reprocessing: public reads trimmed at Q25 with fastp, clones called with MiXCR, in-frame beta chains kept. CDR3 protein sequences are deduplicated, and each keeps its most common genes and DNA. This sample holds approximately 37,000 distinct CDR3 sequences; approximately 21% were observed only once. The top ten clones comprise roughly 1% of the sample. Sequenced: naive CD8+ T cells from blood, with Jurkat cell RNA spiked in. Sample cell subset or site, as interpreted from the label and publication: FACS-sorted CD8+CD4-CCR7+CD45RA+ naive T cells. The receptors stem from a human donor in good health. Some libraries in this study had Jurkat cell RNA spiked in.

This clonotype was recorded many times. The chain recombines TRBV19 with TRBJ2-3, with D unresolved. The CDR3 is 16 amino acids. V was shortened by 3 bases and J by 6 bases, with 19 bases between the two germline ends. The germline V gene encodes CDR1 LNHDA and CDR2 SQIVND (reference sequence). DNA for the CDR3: TGTGCCAGTAGTATTTCAGTCACCCCTACCACGGATACGCAGTATTTT. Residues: CASSISVTPTTDTQYF.

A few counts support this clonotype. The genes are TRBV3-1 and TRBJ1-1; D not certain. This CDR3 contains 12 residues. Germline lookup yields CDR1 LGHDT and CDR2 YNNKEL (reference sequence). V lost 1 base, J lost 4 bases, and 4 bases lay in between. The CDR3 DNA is TGTGCCAGCAGCCAAGGGCTCACTGAAGCTTTCTTT. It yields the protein CASSQGLTEAFF.

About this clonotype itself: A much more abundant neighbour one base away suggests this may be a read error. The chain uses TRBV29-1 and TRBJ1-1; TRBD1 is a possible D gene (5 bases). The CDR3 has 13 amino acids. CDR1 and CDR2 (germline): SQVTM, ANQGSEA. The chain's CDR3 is CSVEQGLNTEASF. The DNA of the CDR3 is TGCAGCGTTGAACAGGGATTGAACACTGAAGCTTCCTTT.

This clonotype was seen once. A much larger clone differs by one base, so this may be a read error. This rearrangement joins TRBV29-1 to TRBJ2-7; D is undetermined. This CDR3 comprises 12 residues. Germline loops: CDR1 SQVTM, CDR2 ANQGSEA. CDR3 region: CNVLADIYEQYF. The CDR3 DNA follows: TGCAACGTCCTGGCAGATATCTACGAGCAGTACTTC.

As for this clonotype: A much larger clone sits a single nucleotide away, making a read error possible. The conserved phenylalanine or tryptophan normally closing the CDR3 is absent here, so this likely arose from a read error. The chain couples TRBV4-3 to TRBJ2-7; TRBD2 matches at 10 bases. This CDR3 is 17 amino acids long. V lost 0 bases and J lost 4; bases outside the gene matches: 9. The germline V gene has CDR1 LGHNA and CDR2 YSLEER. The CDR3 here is CASSQDRTGTSDYEQYL. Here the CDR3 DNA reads TGCGCCAGCAGCCAAGATCGAACCGGGACTAGCGATTACGAGCAGTACCTC.

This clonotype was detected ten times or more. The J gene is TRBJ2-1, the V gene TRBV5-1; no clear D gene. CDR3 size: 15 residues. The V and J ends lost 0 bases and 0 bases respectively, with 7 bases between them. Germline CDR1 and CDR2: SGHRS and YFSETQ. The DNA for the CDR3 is TGCGCCAGCAGCTTGGCGCGGAGCTCCTACAATGAGCAGTTCTTC. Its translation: CASSLARSSYNEQFF.

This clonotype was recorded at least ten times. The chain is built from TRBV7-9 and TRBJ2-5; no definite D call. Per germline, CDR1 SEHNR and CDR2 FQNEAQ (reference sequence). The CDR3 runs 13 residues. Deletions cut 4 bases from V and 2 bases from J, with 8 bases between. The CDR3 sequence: CASSSGLQETQYF. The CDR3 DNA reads TGTGCCAGCAGCTCTGGGTTGCAAGAGACCCAGTACTTC.

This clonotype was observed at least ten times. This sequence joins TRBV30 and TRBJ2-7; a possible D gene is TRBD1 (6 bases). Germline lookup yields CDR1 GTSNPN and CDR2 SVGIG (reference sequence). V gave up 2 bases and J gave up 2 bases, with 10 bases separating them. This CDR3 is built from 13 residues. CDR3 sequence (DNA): TGTGCCTGGAGTTCAGGGGCAGCCTACGAGCAGTACTTC. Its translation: CAWSSGAAYEQYF.

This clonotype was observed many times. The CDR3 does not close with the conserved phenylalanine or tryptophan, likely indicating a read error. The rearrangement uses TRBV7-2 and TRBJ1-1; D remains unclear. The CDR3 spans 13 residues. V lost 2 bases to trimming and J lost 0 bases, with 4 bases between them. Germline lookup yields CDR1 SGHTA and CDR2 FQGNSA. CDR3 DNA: TGTGCCAGCAGCTTATACATGAACACTGAAGCTTTCTCT. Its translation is CASSLYMNTEAFS.

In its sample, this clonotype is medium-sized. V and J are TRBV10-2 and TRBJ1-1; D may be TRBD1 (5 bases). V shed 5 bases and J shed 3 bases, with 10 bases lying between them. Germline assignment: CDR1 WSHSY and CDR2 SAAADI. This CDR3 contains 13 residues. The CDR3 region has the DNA TGCGCCAGCAGTTGGGGGAAGGACACTGAAGCTTTCTTT. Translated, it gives CASSWGKDTEAFF.

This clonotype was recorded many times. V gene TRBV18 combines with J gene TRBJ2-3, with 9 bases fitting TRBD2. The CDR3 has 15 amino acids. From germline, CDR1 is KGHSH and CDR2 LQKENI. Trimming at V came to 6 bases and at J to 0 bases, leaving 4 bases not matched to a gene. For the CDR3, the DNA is TGTGCCAGCTCCAACACTAGCGGGAGCACAGATACGCAGTATTTT. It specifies CASSNTSGSTDTQYF.

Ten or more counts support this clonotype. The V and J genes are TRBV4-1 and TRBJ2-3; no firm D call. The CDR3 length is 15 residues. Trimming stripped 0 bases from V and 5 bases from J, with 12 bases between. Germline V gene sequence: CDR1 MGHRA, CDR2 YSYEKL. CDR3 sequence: CASSQEVPGEDTQYF. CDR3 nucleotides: TGCGCCAGCAGCCAAGAAGTCCCCGGTGAAGATACGCAGTATTTT.

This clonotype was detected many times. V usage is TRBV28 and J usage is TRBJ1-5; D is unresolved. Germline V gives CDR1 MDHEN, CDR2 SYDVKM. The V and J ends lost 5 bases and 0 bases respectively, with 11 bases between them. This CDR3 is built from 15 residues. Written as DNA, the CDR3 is TGTGCCAGCAGTCGCCGGGCCACTAGCAATCAGCCCCAGCATTTT. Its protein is CASSRRATSNQPQHF.